The clone carrying this TCR beta chain was observed a handful of times. This CDR3 region has 17 residues. From germline, CDR1 is SNHLY and CDR2 FYNNEI. V lost 7 bases and J lost 3, with 24 bases in between. The sample comes from a study of shared clonotypes between healthy human individuals. In the study overall: The donor group consisted of a couple of women and a few men, aged 18 to 49.

Authors' data handling: Filtering differed since immunoSEQ provided only junctions, with no quality scores. The method was immunoSEQ multiplex PCR; TCRdb's version includes in-frame clones alone and lacks a portion of them. V and J calls and clone size come straight from that table; D and trimming were deduced from the DNA. The sample has almost 750,000 clones; 72% are singletons. Sequencing was performed on memory CD4+ T cells sorted from blood. Subset indicated: CD45RA-negative fraction. The chain combines TRBV2 with TRBJ2-5, with a weak D call TRBD2 (7 bases). The receptor's source is a woman aged 25-40 years in good health. The CDR3 nucleotides are TGTGCCAGCACTCGGGGGCTTCAGCGAGCGGGAAAAGAGACCCAGTACTTC. It yields the protein CASTRGLQRAGKETQYF.